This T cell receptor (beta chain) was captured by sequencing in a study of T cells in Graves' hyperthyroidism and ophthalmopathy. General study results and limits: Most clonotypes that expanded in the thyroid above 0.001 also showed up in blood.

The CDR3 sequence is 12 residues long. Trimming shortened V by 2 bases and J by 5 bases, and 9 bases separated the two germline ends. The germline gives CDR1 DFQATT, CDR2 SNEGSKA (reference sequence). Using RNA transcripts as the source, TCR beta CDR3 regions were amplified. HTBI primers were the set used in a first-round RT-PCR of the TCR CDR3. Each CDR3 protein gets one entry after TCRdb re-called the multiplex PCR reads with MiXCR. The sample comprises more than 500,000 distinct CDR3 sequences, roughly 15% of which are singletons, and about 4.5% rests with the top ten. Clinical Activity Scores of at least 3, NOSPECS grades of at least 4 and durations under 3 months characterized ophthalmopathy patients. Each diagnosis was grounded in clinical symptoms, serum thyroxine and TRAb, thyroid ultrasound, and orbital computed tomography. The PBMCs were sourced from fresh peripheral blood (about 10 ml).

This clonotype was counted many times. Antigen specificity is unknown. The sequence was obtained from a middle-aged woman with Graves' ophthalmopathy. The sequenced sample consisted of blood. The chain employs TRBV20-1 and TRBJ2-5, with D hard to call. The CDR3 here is CSARIEEETQYF. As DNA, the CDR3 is TGCAGTGCTAGAATTGAGGAGGAGACCCAGTACTTC.